Shown below are 17 T cell receptor beta chains from a single sample sequenced in a study of neoadjuvant anti-PD-1 for oral cavity cancer (dated by TCRdb to 2020 to 2022). Sample time point, as interpreted from the label and publication: before neoadjuvant nivolumab. The library was obtained by the immunoSEQ multiplex PCR assay. TCRdb limited this immuneACCESS table to in-frame rearrangements with V and J called. A share of clones is missing; checked studies link under half to unresolved V genes, and the rest is unexplained. A total of more than 10,000 clones appear in this sample, around 66% of them only once. The top ten clonotypes cover about 2.4% of the sample. The specimen comprised PBMCs, sampled before nivolumab (anti-PD-1) treatment. These receptors originate from a person aged 40 to 85 with oral cavity squamous cell carcinoma.

This clone has just a few counts. This chain uses TRBV6-6 with TRBJ2-7; 9 bases match TRBD1. This CDR3 contains 14 residues. The germline V gene encodes CDR1 MNHNY and CDR2 SVGAGI (reference sequence). The V segment lost 6 bases and the J segment 4 bases; nucleotides outside the gene matches: 7. CDR3 DNA: TGTGCCAGCAGGTCGGGGACAGGGTGGTACGAGCAGTACTTC. Amino acid sequence: CASRSGTGWYEQYF.

This clone was recorded a few times. The gene calls are TRBV5-6 and TRBJ1-5, with D unresolved. The V and J ends lost 0 bases and 3 bases respectively, with 1 base between them. Germline assignment: CDR1 SGHDT and CDR2 YYEEEE. The CDR3 loop spans 12 amino acids. CDR3 coding DNA: TGTGCCAGCAGCTTGGTCAATCAGCCCCAGCATTTT. Amino acids: CASSLVNQPQHF. The whole variable domain, remainder taken from reference TRBV5-6 and TRBJ1-5, is DAGVTQSPTHLIKTRGQQVTLRCSPKSGHDTVSWYQQALGQGPQFIFQYYEEEERQRGNFPDRFSGHQFPNYSSELNVNALLLGDSALYLCASSLVNQPQHFGDGTRLSIL.

This chain uses TRBV6-5 with TRBJ2-6; tentatively, D is TRBD2 (5 bases). Trimming cost V 10 bases and J 3 bases, with 10 bases left between them. The germline V gene encodes CDR1 MNHEY and CDR2 SVGAGI. CDR3 size: 13 residues. CDR3 in DNA: TGTGCCACCCGCCGGGGTGGGGCCAACGTCCTGACTTTC. Translated, it gives CATRRGGANVLTF.

The rearrangement uses TRBV6-5 and TRBJ1-1; D not resolved. V lost 5 bases and J lost 10, with 20 bases in between. This CDR3 region has 14 residues. The germline CDR1 and CDR2 sequences are MNHEY and SVGAGI. The CDR3 nucleotides are TGTGCCAGCAGTAGGATAGGGTTGGAACATGGAGCTTTCTTT. It yields the protein CASSRIGLEHGAFF.

V usage is TRBV5-6 and J usage is TRBJ1-1; TRBD1 is a possible D gene (6 bases). The CDR3 is 14 residues long. Trimming shortened V by 2 bases and J by 10 bases, and 18 bases separated the two germline ends. Per the germline V gene, CDR1 is SGHDT and CDR2 is YYEEEE. CDR3 region: CASSLGGQNEVAFF. CDR3 DNA: TGTGCCAGCAGCTTAGGGGGACAAAACGAGGTAGCTTTCTTT.

The rearrangement uses TRBV11-3 and TRBJ2-2; D remains ambiguous. Germline lookup yields CDR1 SGHNT and CDR2 YENEEA. The length of the CDR3 is 13 residues. The V end lost 5 bases, the J end lost 4 bases, and 8 bases lay between the germline ends. The CDR3 here is CASSPKRTGELFF. For the CDR3, the DNA is TGTGCCAGCAGCCCGAAGCGCACCGGGGAGCTGTTTTTT.

The rearrangement links TRBV11-2 to TRBJ2-5, with a tentative D call TRBD1 (5 bases). The CDR3 covers 14 residues. The V gene lost 2 bases and the J gene lost 0 bases, with 7 bases spanning the gap. In germline, CDR1 is SGHAT, CDR2 FQNNGV. The CDR3 sequence: CASSLRGDQETQYF. In nucleotides, the CDR3 is TGTGCCAGCAGCTTAAGGGGCGACCAAGAGACCCAGTACTTC.

This clone was observed a handful of times. The chain links TRBV7-3 to TRBJ2-3; possible D gene TRBD2, 6 bases. CDR3 length: 15 amino acids. Germline lookup yields CDR1 SGHTA and CDR2 FQGTGA. V shed 4 bases and J shed 4 bases, with 15 bases lying between them. The CDR3: CASSSPGGNADTQYF. CDR3 in DNA: TGTGCCAGCAGCTCCCCAGGCGGGAACGCAGATACGCAGTATTTT.

This clone has more than one count but fewer than ten. The rearrangement uses TRBV7-2 and TRBJ1-6; perhaps TRBD1 as D (5 bases). Germline CDR1 SGHTA, CDR2 FQGNSA. The V end lost 3 bases, the J end lost 7 bases, and 13 bases lay between the germline ends. The CDR3 has 15 amino acids. CDR3 sequence reads: CASSFEGALNSPLHF. The DNA for the CDR3 is TGTGCCAGCAGCTTTGAAGGGGCCCTCAATTCACCCCTCCACTTT. Combining the CDR3 with reference TRBV7-2 and TRBJ1-6 gives the whole variable domain GAGVSQSPSNKVTEKGKDVELRCDPISGHTALYWYRQSLGQGLEFLIYFQGNSAPDKSGLPSDRFSAERTGGSVSTLTIQRTQQEDSAVYLCASSFEGALNSPLHFGNGTRLTVT.

This chain connects TRBV2 to TRBJ1-5, with a tentative D call TRBD1 (5 bases). Germline-derived CDR1 and CDR2 are SNHLY and FYNNEI. CDR3 size: 18 residues. Between the trimmed V and J ends, which lost 4 bases and 1 base, there was a span of 20 bases. The CDR3 DNA sequence: TGTGCCAGCAGTGGGGCGGTAGGGGTTGGGGGAAGCAATCAGCCCCAGCATTTT. This sequence encodes CASSGAVGVGGSNQPQHF. Drawing the rest from reference TRBV2 and TRBJ1-5, the complete variable domain is EPEVTQTPSHQVTQMGQEVILRCVPISNHLYFYWYRQILGQKVEFLVSFYNNEISEKSEIFDDQFSVERPDGSNFTLKIRSTKLEDSAMYFCASSGAVGVGGSNQPQHFGDGTRLSIL.

The V and J genes are TRBV13 and TRBJ2-7; 10 bases fit TRBD1. CDR1 PRHDT and CDR2 FYEKMQ come from the germline V gene (reference sequence). J lost 4 bases, V lost 4 bases, and 10 bases had no gene match. The CDR3 loop spans 16 amino acids. The CDR3 here is CASSSLTGGVTYEQYF. CDR3 nucleotide sequence: TGTGCCAGCAGCTCCCTGACAGGGGGCGTAACATACGAGCAGTACTTC.

This clone was detected only a few times. J is TRBJ2-5 and V is TRBV5-5; D possibly corresponds to TRBD2 (5 bases). Germline CDR1 is SGHKS and CDR2 is YYEKEE (reference sequence). V lost 6 bases and J 1 base, leaving 10 bases between the germline ends. There are 13 residues in the CDR3. CDR3 nucleotides: TGTGCCAGCATCCTAGCCCTCCAAGAGACCCAGTACTTC. Protein sequence: CASILALQETQYF.

The CDR3 sequence is CASSIPRGQEEKLFF. The CDR3 DNA reads as TGTGCCAGCAGTATCCCCCGGGGGCAGGAAGAAAAACTGTTTTTT. This chain joins TRBV6-1 and TRBJ1-4, with a tentative D call TRBD1 (6 bases). Trimming stripped 5 bases from V and 8 bases from J, with 18 bases between. This CDR3 has 15 residues. CDR1 is MNHNS and CDR2 is SASEGT in the germline V gene.

The chain links TRBV4-1 to TRBJ2-1, with D maybe TRBD2 (6 bases). Trimming took 0 bases from V and 5 from J, leaving 23 bases between them. The germline CDR1 and CDR2 sequences are MGHRA and YSYEKL. The CDR3 sequence is 19 residues long. The CDR3 sequence is CASSQDVLRGLPLHNEQFF. The CDR3 nucleotides read TGCGCCAGCAGCCAAGACGTCCTTCGGGGGTTACCCCTCCACAATGAGCAGTTCTTC.

This chain links TRBV4-1 with TRBJ2-6, with D hard to call. The CDR3 covers 17 residues. V lost 1 base, J lost 0 bases, and 10 bases lay in between. Germline V CDR1 and CDR2: MGHRA, YSYEKL. The CDR3 protein is CASSQGTALSGANVLTF. The CDR3 DNA reads TGCGCCAGCAGCCAAGGGACGGCCCTCTCTGGGGCCAACGTCCTGACTTTC.

In this sample, this clone turned up once. This sequence joins TRBV2 and TRBJ2-5; either TRBD1 or TRBD2 may supply D (5 bases each). This CDR3 has 15 amino acids. CDR1 and CDR2 from the germline V gene are SNHLY and FYNNEI. The V gene lost 2 bases and the J gene lost 1 base, with 11 bases spanning the gap. The CDR3, as DNA: TGTGCCAGCAGTGAAAGGGGACGGTCCCAAGAGACCCAGTACTTC. The encoded protein is CASSERGRSQETQYF.

The chain carries TRBV7-2 and TRBJ2-3; 11 positions agree with TRBD2. Trimming took 2 bases from V and 5 from J; bases not matched to a gene: 3. The CDR3 length is 15 residues. Germline CDR1 and CDR2: SGHTA and FQGNSA. CDR3 residues: CASSLLAGGLDTQYF. The DNA of the CDR3 is TGTGCCAGCAGCTTACTAGCGGGAGGTTTAGATACGCAGTATTTT.